This T cell receptor beta chain came from a study of blood T cell repertoires in COVID-19. Study summary: PBMCs, B-cell-depleted T cells, or T cells provided the cDNA or gDNA that made up the material.

In the source study's methods: Nucleated cell counts were estimated from reference gene primer amplification. The table came from immunoSEQ multiplex PCR; TCRdb's copy has only in-frame clones and leaves some out. D and trimming were read from the DNA, whereas the V and J calls and clone size are those reported in that table. Of 230,000 or so clones listed, 75% to 90% are singletons. Germline loops: CDR1 LGHDT, CDR2 YNNKEL (reference sequence). V was pared by 1 base and J by 5 bases, with 15 bases between. The CDR3 sequence is 16 residues long. The sequenced material came from peripheral blood. The rearrangement links TRBV3-1 (or the pseudogene TRBV3-2) to TRBJ2-4, with a possible D match to TRBD2 (5 bases). The origin of this receptor is a human donor in a cohort sampled during active COVID-19. CDR3 residues: CASSQVGRSSENIQYF. CDR3 in DNA: TGTGCCAGCAGCCAAGTGGGGAGAAGCTCGGAAAACATTCAGTACTTC.